Each of the 21 T cell receptor beta chains below was sequenced from the same sample in a study of spatial heterogeneity in lung cancer (dated by TCRdb to about 2019). Beyond this particular receptor, the publication reports: The tumor nonsynonymous mutation count correlated with the number of expanded alpha and beta TCRs within the tumor.

The time point label, as the study defines it: sample taken at primary tumor resection. The library came from 5' RACE. This sample was sequenced with a NextSeq 500. TCRdb itself trimmed the public reads at Q25 with fastp, ran MiXCR and retained productive beta chains. Each entry is one CDR3 protein sequence, shown with its most common DNA and genes. The sample table records around 18,000 distinct CDR3 sequences; approximately 5% of these occur just once. Clones ranked in the top ten supply 10% of the sample. These receptors lack a known antigen. Sequenced here: lung tumor tissue, sampled at surgery. The receptors were gathered from a female donor with early-stage non-small cell lung cancer.

This clonotype occurred many times. The rearrangement joins TRBV28 to TRBJ1-1, with D unresolved. Trimming shortened V by 10 bases and J by 0 bases, and 9 bases separated the two germline ends. The germline gives CDR1 MDHEN, CDR2 SYDVKM. The CDR3 loop spans 12 amino acids. The CDR3 is CAIRQMNTEAFF. The CDR3 nucleotides are TGTGCCATCCGTCAAATGAACACTGAAGCTTTCTTT.

There are a few counts of this clonotype. The chain couples TRBV30 to TRBJ2-3, with D perhaps matching TRBD2 (5 bases). Trimming left V 2 bases short and J 4 bases short, with 7 bases between. The CDR3 extends over 12 amino acids. Germline CDR1 GTSNPN, CDR2 SVGIG (reference sequence). The CDR3 region is CAWSLAPDTQYF. The CDR3 DNA sequence: TGTGCCTGGAGTTTAGCGCCAGATACGCAGTATTTT.

This clonotype appeared many times. The J gene is TRBJ2-7, the V gene TRBV20-1; D possibly uses TRBD1 or TRBD2 (5 bases each). CDR1 DFQATT and CDR2 SNEGSKA come from the germline V gene (reference sequence). The CDR3 covers 12 residues. Trimming took off 6 bases at V and 6 bases at J, with 15 bases between the two ends. CDR3 loop: CSATLVGPEQYF. The CDR3 nucleotides read TGCAGTGCCACGCTAGTGGGACCCGAGCAGTACTTC.

By proportion, this clonotype is medium-sized. The V gene is TRBV20-1, the J gene TRBJ1-5; D remains ambiguous. V was trimmed by 0 bases and J by 10 bases, leaving 22 bases between them. Germline lookup yields CDR1 DFQATT and CDR2 SNEGSKA (reference sequence). The CDR3 runs 16 residues. The CDR3 DNA sequence: TGCAGTGCTAGAGATCCCGGACTATCTGAAGGAAAACCCCAGCATTTT. Its protein is CSARDPGLSEGKPQHF.

A few counts support this clonotype. The V and J genes are TRBV5-1 and TRBJ1-1, with TRBD1 as a possible D gene (5 bases). CDR3 length equals 15 residues. CDR1 and CDR2 (germline): SGHRS, YFSETQ. Trimming stripped 2 bases from V and 5 bases from J, with 16 bases between. The CDR3 nucleotides read TGCGCCAGCAGCTTCTACCAGGGAGGAGGTACTGAAGCTTTCTTT. This sequence encodes CASSFYQGGGTEAFF.

The sample holds many counts of this clonotype. This chain uses TRBV18 with TRBJ2-4; D may match TRBD1 or TRBD2 (5 bases each). This CDR3 spans 18 amino acids. V lost 0 bases and J lost 1, with 16 bases in between. In germline, CDR1 is KGHSH, CDR2 LQKENI. CDR3 residues: CASSPPRGSEGAKNIQYF. The DNA of the CDR3 is TGTGCCAGCTCACCACCGAGGGGTAGCGAGGGGGCCAAAAACATTCAGTACTTC.

This clonotype showed up many times. The chain carries TRBV20-1 and TRBJ2-7; D may be TRBD1 (6 bases). The germline gives CDR1 DFQATT, CDR2 SNEGSKA (reference sequence). This CDR3 spans 14 amino acids. The ends were cut back, 1 base at V and 0 bases at J, with 10 bases in the middle. The CDR3: CSARASDSSYEQYF. CDR3 bases: TGCAGTGCTAGAGCTTCGGACAGCTCCTACGAGCAGTACTTC.

This clonotype has a count of ten or more. The chain recombines TRBV28 with TRBJ2-1, with D possibly called TRBD1 or TRBD2 (9 bases each). The CDR3 is 18 amino acids. Germline CDR1 reads MDHEN; CDR2 reads SYDVKM. V lost 7 bases and J 0 bases, leaving 22 bases between the germline ends. CDR3: CASTGQGSLAGSYNEQFF. CDR3 nucleotide sequence: TGTGCCAGCACCGGACAGGGGTCACTAGCGGGCTCCTACAATGAGCAGTTCTTC.

This clonotype came up many times. The gene calls are TRBV20-1 and TRBJ2-7, with D possibly matching TRBD2 (6 bases). Looked up from germline, CDR1 is DFQATT and CDR2 is SNEGSKA (reference sequence). The V end lost 3 bases, the J end lost 5 bases, and 14 bases lay between the germline ends. This CDR3 region has 13 residues. For the CDR3, the DNA is TGCAGTGCTAGGCGGGACCATGGGAACGAGCAGTACTTC. Amino acid sequence: CSARRDHGNEQYF.

This clonotype appeared many times. CDR3 coding DNA: TGTGCCAGCAGCGTATCGGGATTGCTCCAAGAGACCCAGTACTTC. This gives the protein CASSVSGLLQETQYF. The V call is TRBV9, the J call TRBJ2-5; perhaps TRBD2 as D (5 bases). V lost 1 base and J 1 base, leaving 11 bases between the germline ends. The CDR3 covers 15 residues. The germline CDR1 and CDR2 sequences are SGDLS and YYNGEE.

This clonotype was seen repeatedly, ten times or more. The CDR3: CATSSRQGFSYEQYF. DNA for the CDR3: TGTGCCACCAGCAGCAGACAGGGTTTCTCCTACGAGCAGTACTTC. The gene calls are TRBV15 and TRBJ2-7; TRBD1 agrees at 7 bases. The germline CDR1 and CDR2 sequences are LNHNV and YYDKDF (reference sequence). The V segment lost 3 bases and the J segment 0 bases; nucleotides outside the gene matches: 5. The CDR3 is 15 residues long.

This clonotype is categorized as medium-sized. V and J are TRBV24-1 and TRBJ2-1, with 7 bases that match TRBD1. The germline V gene encodes CDR1 KGHDR and CDR2 SFDVKD. The V segment lost 4 bases and the J segment 8 bases; nucleotides outside the gene matches: 4. The CDR3 consists of 13 residues. The CDR3 coding sequence is TGTGCCACCAGTGAACCCACAGGGGATGAGCAGTTCTTC. This codes for CATSEPTGDEQFF.

In its sample, this clonotype was seen many times. The V gene is TRBV15, the J gene TRBJ2-3; D is tentatively TRBD1 or TRBD2 (5 bases each). CDR1 is LNHNV and CDR2 is YYDKDF in the germline V gene (reference sequence). V lost 0 bases and J 3 bases, leaving 10 bases between the germline ends. The CDR3 sequence is 15 residues long. CDR3 sequence (DNA): TGTGCCACCAGCAGAGATCCGGGGCCGACAGATACGCAGTATTTT. Encoded protein: CATSRDPGPTDTQYF.

The chain employs TRBV10-2 and TRBJ1-6; D gene unclear. Germline lookup yields CDR1 WSHSY and CDR2 SAAADI. V shed 0 bases and J shed 11 bases, with 8 bases lying between them. The CDR3 contains 13 residues. The CDR3: CASSESSDPPLHF. The CDR3 DNA reads as TGCGCCAGCAGTGAGTCGTCCGACCCACCCCTCCACTTT.

V and J are TRBV20-1 and TRBJ1-4, with 7 bases that match TRBD1. From germline, CDR1 is DFQATT and CDR2 SNEGSKA (reference sequence). CDR3 length: 13 amino acids. After removal of 1 base from V and 7 bases from J, the junction contained 3 bases not matched to a gene. DNA for the CDR3: TGCAGTGCTAGAGTACAGGGGACTGAAAAACTGTTTTTT. Translated, it gives CSARVQGTEKLFF.

At least ten counts were recorded for this clonotype. V usage is TRBV12-3 or TRBV12-4 and J usage is TRBJ2-7, with D possibly TRBD2 on 7 matching bases. V dropped 3 bases and J dropped 5 bases, with 14 bases sitting between them. The CDR3 has 14 residues. The chain's CDR3 is CASSLGGHPNEQYF. The CDR3 DNA reads as TGTGCCAGCAGTTTGGGGGGGCACCCTAACGAGCAGTACTTC.

This clonotype occurred many times. The rearrangement joins TRBV4-2 to TRBJ2-5, with no clear D. This CDR3 is 14 amino acids long. CDR1 and CDR2 (germline): LGHNA, YNFKEQ. Trimming pared 1 base from V and 0 bases from J, leaving 6 bases between. Here the CDR3 reads CASSQVPDQETQYF. DNA of the CDR3: TGTGCCAGCAGCCAAGTCCCCGACCAAGAGACCCAGTACTTC.

This clonotype came up a few times. The chain recombines TRBV2 with TRBJ1-1, with a weak D call TRBD1 (5 bases). V shed 4 bases and J shed 3 bases, with 12 bases lying between them. CDR3 size: 14 residues. Germline V gene lookup returns CDR1 SNHLY and CDR2 FYNNEI. The CDR3 sequence is CASSVEGRDTEAFF. The CDR3 region has the DNA TGTGCCAGCAGTGTGGAGGGGAGAGACACTGAAGCTTTCTTT.

The chain combines TRBV9 with TRBJ2-1; the D gene is possibly TRBD1 (6 bases). Trimming left V 2 bases short and J 7 bases short, with 16 bases between. CDR3 length: 15 residues. Germline CDR1 is SGDLS and CDR2 is YYNGEE. The CDR3 is CASSVYGQRGNEQFF. The CDR3 DNA reads TGTGCCAGCAGCGTCTATGGACAGAGGGGGAATGAGCAGTTCTTC.

This clonotype was seen only a few times. V is TRBV2 and J is TRBJ1-6, with D hard to call. CDR3 length: 9 amino acids. Germline-derived CDR1 and CDR2 are SNHLY and FYNNEI. The CDR3 is CAVESPLHF. In DNA, the CDR3 is TGTGCGGTGGAATCACCCCTCCACTTT.

In this sample, this clonotype turned up many times. The CDR3 bases are TGTGCCAGCAGCCACGGGGACTACATCATGGGGGATACGCAGTATTTT. It specifies CASSHGDYIMGDTQYF. The chain uses TRBV3-1 and TRBJ2-3; 7 nucleotides line up with TRBD2. This CDR3 has 16 residues. The V gene's germline CDR1 is LGHDT and CDR2 YNNKEL (reference sequence). V dropped 3 bases and J dropped 6; count of bases not matched to a gene: 12.